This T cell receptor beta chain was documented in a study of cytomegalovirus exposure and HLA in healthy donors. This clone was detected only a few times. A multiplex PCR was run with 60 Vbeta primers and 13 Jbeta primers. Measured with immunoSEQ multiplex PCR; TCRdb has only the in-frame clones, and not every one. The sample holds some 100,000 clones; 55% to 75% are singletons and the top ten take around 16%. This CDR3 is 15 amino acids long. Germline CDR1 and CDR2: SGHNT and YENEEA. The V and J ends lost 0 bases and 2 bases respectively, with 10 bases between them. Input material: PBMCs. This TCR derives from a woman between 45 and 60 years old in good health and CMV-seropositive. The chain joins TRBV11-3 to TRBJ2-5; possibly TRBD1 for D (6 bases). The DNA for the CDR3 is TGTGCCAGCAGCTTAGAGGGACATCTACAAGAGACCCAGTACTTC. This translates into CASSLEGHLQETQYF.